These T cell receptor beta chains were read from a single sample in a study of blood T cell repertoires in COVID-19. Method: immunoSEQ multiplex PCR; TCRdb's copy keeps in-frame clones and lacks some. Seen here are hundreds of thousands of clones, 89% observed once, and the top ten hold roughly a tenth. The sequenced material came from PBMCs or T cells enriched from blood (not recorded which). The receptors originated from a woman aged 35 to 49 who had recovered from COVID-19. The CDR3 runs from the conserved cysteine through the conserved F or W. A D gene is named only where the DNA matches it firmly. Size values are once, few and many counts, or a class for expanded clones, and some rows have none.

J | D | V | size | DNA | CDR3
TRBJ1-6 | . | TRBV27 | many | TGTGCCAGCAGTTTACTCTGGCAGGGGAATTCACCCCTCCACTTT | CASSLLWQGNSPLHF
TRBJ2-1 | TRBD1 | TRBV19 | once | TGTGCCAGTAGTATAGGGACAGGGCATCCCAATGAGCAGTTCTTC | CASSIGTGHPNEQFF
TRBJ2-7 | . | TRBV7-2 | many | TGTGCCAGCAGCTTAGCGCACCAGCGGAGAGCCTACGAGCAGTACTTC | CASSLAHQRRAYEQYF
TRBJ2-3 | . | TRBV9 | . | TGTGCCAGCAGCGTAGAGACTACCGAAGATACGCAGTATTTT | CASSVETTEDTQYF
TRBJ1-3 | TRBD1 | TRBV5-1 | . | TGCGCCAGCAGCACAGGGGGCCCAGAGACTGGAAACACCATATATTTT | CASSTGGPETGNTIYF
TRBJ2-3 | TRBD2 | TRBV5-5 | . | TGTGCCAGCAGCTCCGCGGGAGGGTCAGATACGCAGTATTTT | CASSSAGGSDTQYF
TRBJ1-5 | . | TRBV2 | . | TGTGCCAGCAGTGAAGCGGCCCCGTACCAGCCCCAGCATTTT | CASSEAAPYQPQHF
TRBJ2-5 | TRBD1 | TRBV7-9 | . | TGTGCCAGCAGCGTACAGGGGAAGACCCAGTACTTC | CASSVQGKTQYF
TRBJ2-2 | . | TRBV29-1 | . | TGCAGCGTTGAAGATATCCGTCCCGGGGAGCTGTTTTTT | CSVEDIRPGELFF
TRBJ1-5 | . | TRBV19 | . | TGTGCCAGTAGTATAGGGGAGGGGGGCGCGTATCAGCCCCAGCATTTT | CASSIGEGGAYQPQHF
TRBJ2-3 | . | TRBV7-3 | . | TGTGCCAGCAGCTTAACCGGCCGGAGAGATACGCAGTATTTT | CASSLTGRRDTQYF
TRBJ1-1 | TRBD1 | TRBV9 | once | TGTGCCAGCAGCGTAGTGAGGACAGGGAGCACTGAAGCTTTCTTT | CASSVVRTGSTEAFF
TRBJ1-6 | . | TRBV28 | . | TGTGCCAGCAGGGAGGGCGACTCACCCCTCCACTTT | CASREGDSPLHF
TRBJ2-1 | . | TRBV7-8 | . | TGTGCCAGCAGCTTAGAAGGAGAATACAATGAGCAGTTCTTC | CASSLEGEYNEQFF
TRBJ1-3 | TRBD1 | TRBV19 | . | TGTGCCAGTACCCAGGACAGGCAGAGTGGAAACACCATATATTTT | CASTQDRQSGNTIYF
TRBJ2-1 | TRBD2 | TRBV19 | . | TGTGCCAGTACTAAAGGTAGCGGGAGGACTAATGAGCAGTTCTTC | CASTKGSGRTNEQFF
TRBJ2-4 | . | TRBV5-8 | . | TGTGCCAGCAGCTTGTTTATTCACAGGGCCCCTCTAGCCAAAAACATTCAGTACTTC | CASSLFIHRAPLAKNIQYF
TRBJ2-1 | TRBD1 | TRBV6-5 | . | TGTGCCAGCGGGGAACAGGGGGCGCTGGGGAATGAGCAGTTCTTC | CASGEQGALGNEQFF
TRBJ1-1 | . | TRBV30 | few | TGTGCCTGGAGTCCAACTTTCTTT | CAWSPTFF
TRBJ2-3 | TRBD2 | TRBV28 | . | TGTGCCAGCAGCCCGGCGGGAGCGGGGGTAGGGGATACGCAGTATTTT | CASSPAGAGVGDTQYF
TRBJ2-3 | TRBD1 | TRBV11-2 | . | TGTGCCAGCAGCTTAGGCGGACAGGGGGCGGGCACAGATACGCAGTATTTT | CASSLGGQGAGTDTQYF
TRBJ1-4 | . | TRBV29-1 | . | TGCAGCGTTGATAGCACGGGCCAGGGAACTAATGAAAAACTGTTTTTT | CSVDSTGQGTNEKLFF
TRBJ1-6 | . | TRBV4-3 | . | TGCGCCAGCAGCCAAGATTTCAGTTCACCCCTCCACTTT | CASSQDFSSPLHF
TRBJ1-1 | . | TRBV5-1 | . | TGCGCCAGCAGCTTGGCTCCCGGGACATTAAACACTGAAGCTTTCTTT | CASSLAPGTLNTEAFF
TRBJ2-3 | TRBD2 | TRBV7-3 | . | TGTGCCAGCAGCGTGACTAGCGGGAGGGAGGGCACAGATACGCAGTATTTT | CASSVTSGREGTDTQYF
TRBJ2-1 | . | TRBV27 | once | TGTGCCAGCAGTTTCATGGTCGGGTGGGAGAGCTCCTACAATGAGCAGTTCTTC | CASSFMVGWESSYNEQFF
TRBJ2-7 | TRBD1 | TRBV12-3/TRBV12-4 | . | TGTGCCAGCAGCCCGGACAGGGGGGGAGAGCAGTACTTC | CASSPDRGGEQYF
TRBJ1-2 | . | TRBV5-6 | . | TGTGCCAGCGCCCGGGTGGCCCCAGGGGGCTACACCTTC | CASARVAPGGYTF
TRBJ2-3 | . | TRBV2 | . | TGTGCCAGCAGTGGTAGCATGACAGATACGCAGTATTTT | CASSGSMTDTQYF
TRBJ2-2 | . | TRBV7-9 | . | TGTGCCAGCAGCGGCGGGACGAACACCGGGGAGCTGTTTTTT | CASSGGTNTGELFF
TRBJ1-3 | . | TRBV12-3/TRBV12-4 | . | TGTGCCAGCAGTTGGGGGCGGGACACCATATATTTT | CASSWGRDTIYF
TRBJ2-3 | TRBD2 | TRBV6-5 | . | TGTGCCAGCAGACAAAGCGGGAGAGGAACAGATACGCAGTATTTT | CASRQSGRGTDTQYF
TRBJ2-3 | TRBD2 | TRBV5-1 | once | TGCGCCAGCAGCTTGGCTCTAGCGGGAGCGCCAGATACGCAGTATTTT | CASSLALAGAPDTQYF
TRBJ2-3 | TRBD2 | TRBV9 | . | TGTGCCAGCAGCGTAGGATTCGGGGGGGCCCAAGATACGCAGTATTTT | CASSVGFGGAQDTQYF
TRBJ2-1 | TRBD2 | TRBV7-2 | . | TGTGCCAGCAGCCCGACTAGCGGGAGAACCCAGTTCTTC | CASSPTSGRTQFF
TRBJ1-1 | TRBD1 | TRBV28 | . | TGTGCCAGCAGTTTATCCCTACAGGGGGTGGACACTGAAGCTTTCTTT | CASSLSLQGVDTEAFF
TRBJ2-2 | . | TRBV15 | . | TGTGCCACCAGCAGAGGTCGTAGGGGGACAACCGGGGAGCTGTTTTTT | CATSRGRRGTTGELFF
TRBJ1-6 | TRBD1 | TRBV23-1 | . | TGCGCCAGCAGTCAATCGTACAGGGGAGGCCATAATTCACCCCTCCACTTT | CASSQSYRGGHNSPLHF
TRBJ1-6 | . | TRBV19 | few | TGTGCCAGTAGTAGGGGTCAGGGGTATTCACCCCTCCACTTT | CASSRGQGYSPLHF
TRBJ1-5 | TRBD1 | TRBV6-5 | . | TGTGCCAGCCGACCGGGACAGGGACAGCCCCAGCATTTT | CASRPGQGQPQHF
TRBJ2-7 | . | TRBV7-2 | . | TGTGCCAGCAGCTTAGCGGACAGCTACGAGCAGTACTTC | CASSLADSYEQYF
TRBJ1-1 | TRBD1 | TRBV6-5 | . | TGTGCCAGCAGTCACTCTAAAAAGTGGGGGACAGGGCTGGCTTTCTTT | CASSHSKKWGTGLAFF
TRBJ2-1 | . | TRBV7-6 | . | TGTGCCAGCAGCCCCTGGGGGGCCTACAATGAGCAGTTCTTC | CASSPWGAYNEQFF
TRBJ2-2 | TRBD2 | TRBV4-2 | once | TGTGCCAGCAGCCGTATAGCGGGAGCATGGACCGGGGAGCTGTTTTTT | CASSRIAGAWTGELFF
TRBJ2-5 | TRBD2 | TRBV11-3 | . | TGTGCCAGCAGGGGGTGGCTAGCGGGAGTAGAGACCCAGTACTTC | CASRGWLAGVETQYF
TRBJ2-1 | TRBD2 | TRBV3-1/TRBV3-2 | . | TGTGCCAGCAGCCCAGGGACTAGCATTTACAATGAGCAGTTCTTC | CASSPGTSIYNEQFF
TRBJ1-5 | . | TRBV6-5 | . | TGTGCCAGCAGTTACCAGGGAGGACAGCCCCAGCATTTT | CASSYQGGQPQHF
TRBJ2-3 | . | TRBV18 | . | TGTGCCAGCTCACCTATAGCCCCAGATACGCAGTATTTT | CASSPIAPDTQYF